This is a list of T cell receptor beta chains from one sample in a study of long-term antiretroviral therapy in people with HIV. Produced via immunoSEQ multiplex PCR; TCRdb's table is partial and in-frame only. The sample records about 28,000 clones, nearly 95% being singletons. Sequencing used unsorted PBMCs, obtained roughly 6.2 years after starting antiretroviral therapy. The receptor set was obtained from a man aged 25-40 years with HIV. Each CDR3 is given with its conserved first and last residue. A D gene is named only where the DNA matches it firmly. Size is stated for part of the rows, as once, few or many counts, or as a class when the clone is expanded.

cdr3_aa	cdr3_nt	d_call	clone_size	cdr3_length	v_call	j_call
CSVVVEGRNTEAFF	TGCAGCGTTGTCGTGGAGGGCAGGAACACTGAAGCTTTCTTT	NA	NA	14	TRBV29-1	TRBJ1-1
CASSVDSPGAYEQYF	TGTGCCAGCAGCGTAGACAGCCCAGGGGCCTACGAGCAGTACTTC	NA	once	15	TRBV9	TRBJ2-7
CASSLVAGLHIEQYF	TGTGCCAGCAGTTTAGTCGCAGGGTTACATATCGAGCAGTACTTC	NA	NA	15	TRBV27	TRBJ2-7
CASSFGGYQETQYF	TGTGCCAGCAGTTTTGGGGGTTACCAAGAGACCCAGTACTTC	NA	once	14	TRBV27	TRBJ2-5
CASSIVGSNQPQHF	TGTGCCAGTAGTATAGTGGGTTCCAATCAGCCCCAGCATTTT	NA	NA	14	TRBV19	TRBJ1-5
CATSNPTLAGDLPNEQFF	TGTGCCACCAGCAACCCAACACTAGCGGGGGATCTCCCCAATGAGCAGTTCTTC	TRBD2	few	18	TRBV15	TRBJ2-1
CASSRGHVQETQYF	TGTGCCAGCAGCCGAGGACATGTCCAAGAGACCCAGTACTTC	NA	NA	14	TRBV14	TRBJ2-5
CASSLAPIQKLFF	TGTGCCAGCAGCTTAGCGCCGATACAAAAACTGTTTTTT	NA	NA	13	TRBV7-8	TRBJ1-4
CAWSPGQGVPLHF	TGTGCCTGGAGCCCGGGACAGGGCGTTCCTCTCCACTTT	TRBD1	NA	13	TRBV30	TRBJ1-6
CASRGRNTGELFF	TGTGCCAGCAGGGGACGGAACACCGGGGAGCTGTTTTTT	NA	NA	13	TRBV6-6	TRBJ2-2
CAWAAGTGNQPQHF	TGTGCCTGGGCCGCCGGGACGGGAAATCAGCCCCAGCATTTT	NA	NA	14	TRBV30	TRBJ1-5
CASSQERGGEAFF	TGCGCCAGCAGCCAAGAACGGGGGGGAGAAGCTTTCTTT	NA	NA	13	TRBV4-1	TRBJ1-1
CASSLWLGGGEMVDTEAFF	TGTGCCAGCAGCTTGTGGCTGGGAGGGGGCGAGATGGTAGACACTGAAGCTTTCTTT	TRBD1	NA	19	TRBV5-6	TRBJ1-1
CASSLTPPQTGGSYNEQFF	TGTGCCAGCAGCTTAACCCCTCCTCAGACAGGGGGAAGCTACAATGAGCAGTTCTTC	TRBD1	NA	19	TRBV7-3	TRBJ2-1
CASSFVSTEAFF	TGTGCCAGCAGCTTCGTGAGCACTGAAGCTTTCTTT	NA	NA	12	TRBV7-3	TRBJ1-1
CASSPLAGDGELFF	TGTGCCAGCAGCCCACTAGCGGGAGACGGGGAGCTGTTTTTT	TRBD2	once	14	TRBV9	TRBJ2-2
CASSSLGEEKLFF	TGTGCCAGCAGCAGCTTAGGCGAGGAAAAACTGTTTTTT	NA	NA	13	TRBV7-6	TRBJ1-4
CIATFQQYTEAFF	TGCATCGCCACCTTTCAACAGTACACTGAAGCTTTCTTT	NA	NA	13	TRBV29-1	TRBJ1-1
CASSSVTGANVLTF	TGTGCCAGCAGTTCGGTAACTGGGGCCAACGTCCTGACTTTC	NA	NA	14	TRBV6-5	TRBJ2-6
CASSSYRKNTEAFF	TGTGCCAGCAGCTCCTATAGGAAGAACACTGAAGCTTTCTTT	NA	NA	14	TRBV7-2	TRBJ1-1
CASSEEGAWLFF	TGTGCCAGCAGTGAAGAGGGAGCTTGGCTGTTCTTC	NA	NA	12	TRBV2	TRBJ2-1
CASSQDPGDVGYGYTF	TGCGCCAGCAGCCAAGATCCAGGGGATGTGGGCTATGGCTACACCTTC	NA	NA	16	TRBV4-1	TRBJ1-2
CASSPGQGGNQPQHF	TGTGCCAGCAGCCCGGGACAGGGGGGCAATCAGCCCCAGCATTTT	TRBD1	NA	15	TRBV7-8	TRBJ1-5
CATSPLRDSKPGYEQYF	TGTGCCACCAGCCCTCTCCGGGACTCAAAACCGGGCTACGAGCAGTACTTC	NA	NA	17	TRBV15	TRBJ2-7
CASSPLAAGSRLAGVGTGELFF	TGTGCCAGCAGCCCTCTAGCGGCGGGGAGTAGGCTAGCGGGAGTTGGGACCGGGGAGCTGTTTTTT	TRBD2	once	22	TRBV7-3	TRBJ2-2
CASSWTGGAFGETQYF	TGTGCCAGCAGTTGGACAGGGGGCGCGTTCGGGGAGACCCAGTACTTC	TRBD1	NA	16	TRBV6-5	TRBJ2-5
CATSRGRLNMNTEAFF	TGTGCCACCAGCAGAGGCCGGTTAAACATGAACACTGAAGCTTTCTTT	NA	NA	16	TRBV15	TRBJ1-1
CASGSRGRSNQPQHF	TGTGCCAGCGGTAGCCGGGGCCGTAGCAATCAGCCCCAGCATTTT	NA	NA	15	TRBV6-6	TRBJ1-5
CASKITGTGELFF	TGTGCCAGCAAGATAACAGGCACCGGGGAGCTGTTTTTT	NA	NA	13	TRBV6-1	TRBJ2-2
CASRNRGVGNQPQHF	TGTGCCAGTAGAAACCGGGGGGTTGGCAATCAGCCCCAGCATTTT	NA	NA	15	TRBV19	TRBJ1-5
CASSSRTGPLVGELFF	TGTGCCAGCAGCTCCAGAACAGGACCCCTAGTAGGGGAGCTGTTTTTT	NA	NA	16	TRBV7-8	TRBJ2-2
CASSERRFYEQYF	TGTGCCAGCAGTGAAAGACGGTTCTACGAGCAGTACTTC	NA	NA	13	TRBV6-1	TRBJ2-7
CASSAPGRNTEAFF	TGTGCCAGCAGCGCGCCAGGTAGAAACACTGAAGCTTTCTTT	NA	NA	14	TRBV6-5	TRBJ1-1
CASSQVQAGGPVEQFF	TGTGCCAGCAGCCAAGTACAAGCGGGAGGGCCGGTTGAGCAGTTCTTC	TRBD2	NA	16	TRBV4-2	TRBJ2-1
CASSPGGVDTQYF	TGTGCCAGCAGTCCAGGGGGCGTAGATACGCAGTATTTT	TRBD1	NA	13	TRBV6-5	TRBJ2-3
CASSSRGLATEAFF	TGTGCCAGCAGCTCCAGGGGGTTAGCCACTGAAGCTTTCTTT	TRBD1	NA	14	TRBV7-9	TRBJ1-1
CASSLGPGQGSYEQYF	TGTGCCAGCAGCTTAGGGCCGGGACAGGGATCCTACGAGCAGTACTTC	TRBD1	NA	16	TRBV11-2	TRBJ2-7
CASSRVPPRGETAPEAFF	TGCGCCAGCAGCCGTGTTCCCCCCCGGGGCGAGACGGCCCCTGAAGCTTTCTTT	NA	NA	18	TRBV4-1	TRBJ1-1
CASSFRTGRSSYNSPLHF	TGTGCCAGCAGCTTCCGGACAGGAAGGAGCTCCTATAATTCACCCCTCCACTTT	TRBD1	NA	18	TRBV5-8	TRBJ1-6
CASSRRDGDYQPQHF	TGCGCCAGCAGCCGCCGGGACGGAGATTATCAGCCCCAGCATTTT	NA	NA	15	TRBV4-1	TRBJ1-5
CASSLWDLRDEQYF	TGTGCCAGCAGTTTATGGGACCTGCGGGACGAGCAGTACTTC	NA	NA	14	TRBV27	TRBJ2-7
CASSQEALAGGGSYNEQFF	TGCGCCAGCAGCCAAGAGGCGCTAGCTGGCGGGGGCTCCTACAATGAGCAGTTCTTC	TRBD2	NA	19	TRBV4-3	TRBJ2-1
CSVRLDYEQYF	TGCAGCGTCCGCTTGGACTACGAGCAGTACTTC	NA	NA	11	TRBV29-1	TRBJ2-7
CASSVGTGILEDGYTF	TGTGCCAGCAGCGTAGGGACAGGGATTCTTGAGGATGGCTACACCTTC	TRBD1	NA	16	TRBV9	TRBJ1-2
CSVGGTGDSYEQYF	TGCAGCGTGGGAGGGACAGGAGACTCCTACGAGCAGTACTTC	NA	NA	14	TRBV29-1	TRBJ2-7
CASSYPSTDTQYF	TGTGCCAGCAGTTACCCTAGCACAGATACGCAGTATTTT	NA	NA	13	TRBV6-6	TRBJ2-3
CASSRDSFSYEQYF	TGTGCCAGCAGCCGAGACAGCTTTTCCTACGAGCAGTACTTC	NA	NA	14	TRBV11-2	TRBJ2-7
CASSQGTNYGYTF	TGTGCCAGCAGCCAAGGGACTAACTATGGCTACACCTTC	NA	NA	13	TRBV14	TRBJ1-2
CASSLSLDRFEKLFF	TGTGCCAGCAGCCTTAGCCTCGACAGGTTCGAAAAACTGTTTTTT	NA	NA	15	TRBV6-1	TRBJ1-4
CASSSFSGGQETQYF	TGTGCCAGCAGCTCCTTTAGCGGGGGCCAAGAGACCCAGTACTTC	TRBD2	NA	15	TRBV5-8	TRBJ2-5
CASSLRGTGELFF	TGTGCCAGCAGTTTACGGGGCACCGGGGAGCTGTTTTTT	NA	NA	13	TRBV27	TRBJ2-2
CASSQTSGGGADTQYF	TGTGCCAGCAGCCAAACTAGCGGGGGAGGCGCAGATACGCAGTATTTT	TRBD2	NA	16	TRBV4-2	TRBJ2-3
CASNFDRANTGELFF	TGTGCCAGCAACTTCGACAGGGCGAACACCGGGGAGCTGTTTTTT	TRBD1	NA	15	TRBV5-4	TRBJ2-2
CASSYSGLAGADTQYF	TGTGCCAGCAGTTACTCGGGATTAGCGGGGGCAGATACGCAGTATTTT	TRBD2	NA	16	TRBV6-5	TRBJ2-3
CASSLDFTYEQYF	TGTGCCAGCAGCTTGGATTTCACTTACGAGCAGTACTTC	NA	NA	13	TRBV5-4	TRBJ2-7
CASRITGAGANVLTF	TGTGCCAGTAGGATAACAGGGGCCGGGGCCAACGTCCTGACTTTC	TRBD1	NA	15	TRBV19	TRBJ2-6
CASSLDRGGEKLFF	TGTGCCAGCAGCTTAGATCGGGGCGGTGAAAAACTGTTTTTT	NA	NA	14	TRBV7-3	TRBJ1-4
CASSGNEQFF	TGTGCCAGCAGTGGCAATGAGCAGTTCTTC	NA	once	10	TRBV6-4	TRBJ2-1
CASSAPLAGGQETQYF	TGTGCCAGCAGCGCACCGCTAGCGGGGGGGCAAGAGACCCAGTACTTC	TRBD2	NA	16	TRBV9	TRBJ2-5
CASSRDRSYEQYF	TGTGCCAGCAGCCGGGACAGATCCTACGAGCAGTACTTC	TRBD1	NA	13	TRBV5-5	TRBJ2-7